The sequence of this TCR beta chain was determined in a study of blood T cell repertoires in COVID-19. Overall study context: The United States, Italy and Spain provided the acute and convalescent COVID-19 samples.

The repertoire was sequenced with immunoSEQ multiplex PCR; TCRdb's copy has only in-frame clones and lacks some. This table has approximately 290,000 clones, approximately 92% appearing once. There are 15 residues in the CDR3. Germline lookup yields CDR1 GTSNPN and CDR2 SVGIG (reference sequence). Trimming removed 1 base from V and 6 bases from J, with 18 bases in between. Membership in each cohort depended on participant-reported clinical history. The recovered donors of Cohort 3 showed two negative PCRs, clearance, or symptom resolution. Material for sequencing was PBMCs or T cells enriched from blood (not recorded which). The TCR originated in a woman aged 30 to 39 who had recovered from COVID-19. V usage is TRBV30 and J usage is TRBJ1-1; possibly TRBD1 for D (6 bases). The CDR3 protein is CAWSGGPGNSPEAFF. CDR3 in DNA: TGTGCCTGGAGTGGGGGGCCAGGAAATAGTCCTGAAGCTTTCTTT.